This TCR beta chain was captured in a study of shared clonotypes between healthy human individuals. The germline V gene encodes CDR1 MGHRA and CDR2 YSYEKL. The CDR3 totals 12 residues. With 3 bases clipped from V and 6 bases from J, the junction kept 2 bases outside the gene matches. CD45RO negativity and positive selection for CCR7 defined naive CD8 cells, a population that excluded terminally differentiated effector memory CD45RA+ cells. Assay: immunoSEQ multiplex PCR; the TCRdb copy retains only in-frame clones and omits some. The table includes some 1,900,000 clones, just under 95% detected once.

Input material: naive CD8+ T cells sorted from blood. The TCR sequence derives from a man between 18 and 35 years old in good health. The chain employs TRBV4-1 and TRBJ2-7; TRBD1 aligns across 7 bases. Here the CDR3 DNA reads TGCGCCAGCAGCCAGACAGGGTTCGAGCAGTACTTC. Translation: CASSQTGFEQYF.